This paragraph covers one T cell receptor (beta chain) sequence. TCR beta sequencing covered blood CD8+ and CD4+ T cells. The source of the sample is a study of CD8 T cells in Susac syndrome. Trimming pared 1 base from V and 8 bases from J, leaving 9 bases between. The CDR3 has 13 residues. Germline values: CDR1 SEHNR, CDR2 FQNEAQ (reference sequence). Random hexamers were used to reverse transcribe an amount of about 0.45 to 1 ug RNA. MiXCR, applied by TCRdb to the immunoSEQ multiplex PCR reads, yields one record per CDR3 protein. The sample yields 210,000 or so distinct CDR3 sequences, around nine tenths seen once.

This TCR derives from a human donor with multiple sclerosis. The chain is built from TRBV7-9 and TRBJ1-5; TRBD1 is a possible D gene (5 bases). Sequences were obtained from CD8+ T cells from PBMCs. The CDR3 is CASSLGRAEPQHF. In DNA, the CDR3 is TGTGCCAGCAGCTTAGGCAGGGCGGAGCCCCAGCATTTT.